There are a few counts of the clone carrying this TCR beta chain. What it recognizes is unknown. This CDR3 region has 15 residues. Germline trimming cut 4 bases from V and 8 bases from J; bases unmatched to any gene: 10. Germline V gene lookup returns CDR1 LGHNA and CDR2 YNFKEQ. After constant-region reverse-primer amplification, full-length variable regions underwent semi-nested PCR with Nested Universal Primer A. TCRdb itself ran the 5' RACE reads through MiXCR, one entry per CDR3 protein. The sample holds around 57,000 distinct CDR3 sequences, around 26% seen once. Broader study findings: Tumor Treg TCRs overlapped most with tumor naive CD4+ cells. Tumor memory CD4+ T cell TCR gene usage was found to cluster with blood and lymph node memory CD4+ cells and with lymph node naive CD4+ cells. Larger-cohort validation covered only one TCR beta V-J rearrangement.

Sequenced material: tumor-infiltrating memory CD4+ T cells sorted from the breast tumor. Subset specified: memory CD4+ T cells, CD4+CD45RO+CD25-. The TCR comes from a female donor with breast cancer. The chain combines TRBV4-2 with TRBJ2-1; 8 nucleotides line up with TRBD2. CDR3 sequence (DNA): TGTGCCAGCAGCCCCGCTGGCGGGAGGTTCTATGAGCAGTTCTTC. Its translation: CASSPAGGRFYEQFF.